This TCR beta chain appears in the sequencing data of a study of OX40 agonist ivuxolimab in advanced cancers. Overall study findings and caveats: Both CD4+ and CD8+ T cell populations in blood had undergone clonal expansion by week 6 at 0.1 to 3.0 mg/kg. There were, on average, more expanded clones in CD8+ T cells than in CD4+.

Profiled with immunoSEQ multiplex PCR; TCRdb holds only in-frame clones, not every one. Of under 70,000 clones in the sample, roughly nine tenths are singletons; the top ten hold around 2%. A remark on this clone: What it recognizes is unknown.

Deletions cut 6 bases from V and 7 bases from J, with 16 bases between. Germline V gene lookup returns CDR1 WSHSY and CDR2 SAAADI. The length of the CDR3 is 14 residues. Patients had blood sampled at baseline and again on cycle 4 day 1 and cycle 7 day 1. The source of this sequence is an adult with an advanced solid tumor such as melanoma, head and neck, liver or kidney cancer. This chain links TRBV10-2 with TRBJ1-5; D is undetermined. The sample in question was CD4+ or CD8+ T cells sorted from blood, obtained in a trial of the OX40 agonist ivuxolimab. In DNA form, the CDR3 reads TGCGCCAGCAGATCGGGAGGGTCGGGACAGCCCCAGCATTTT. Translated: CASRSGGSGQPQHF.